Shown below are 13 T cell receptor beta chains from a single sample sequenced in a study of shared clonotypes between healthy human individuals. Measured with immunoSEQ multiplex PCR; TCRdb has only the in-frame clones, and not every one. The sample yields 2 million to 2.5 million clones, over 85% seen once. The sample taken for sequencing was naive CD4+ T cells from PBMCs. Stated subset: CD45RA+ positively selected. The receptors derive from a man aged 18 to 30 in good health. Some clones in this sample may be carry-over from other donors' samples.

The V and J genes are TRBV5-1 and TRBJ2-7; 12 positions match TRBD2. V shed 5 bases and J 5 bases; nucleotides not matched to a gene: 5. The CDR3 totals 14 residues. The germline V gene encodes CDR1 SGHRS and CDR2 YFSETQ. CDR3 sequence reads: CASRLAGGQDEQYF. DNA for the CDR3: TGCGCCAGCAGACTAGCGGGAGGACAGGACGAGCAGTACTTC.

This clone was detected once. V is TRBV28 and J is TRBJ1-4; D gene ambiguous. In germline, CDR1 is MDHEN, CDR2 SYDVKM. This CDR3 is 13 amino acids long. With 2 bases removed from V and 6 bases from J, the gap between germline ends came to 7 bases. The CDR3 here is CASSLREDEKLFF. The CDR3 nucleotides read TGTGCCAGCAGTTTACGAGAGGATGAAAAACTGTTTTTT.

DNA for the CDR3: TGTGCCAGCAGTTACAAGGGGGGGCAGTACTTC. Its protein is CASSYKGGQYF. The V call is TRBV6-5, the J call TRBJ2-5; weak D call: TRBD2 (7 bases). Trimming left V 2 bases short and J 11 bases short, with 9 bases between. The germline gives CDR1 MNHEY, CDR2 SVGAGI. This CDR3 has 11 residues.

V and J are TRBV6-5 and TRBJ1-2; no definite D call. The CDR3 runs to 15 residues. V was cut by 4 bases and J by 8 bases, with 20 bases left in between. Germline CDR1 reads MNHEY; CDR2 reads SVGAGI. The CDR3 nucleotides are TGTGCCAGCAGTTTGACGTTCCATCCGGCGGGGGGCTACACCTTC. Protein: CASSLTFHPAGGYTF.

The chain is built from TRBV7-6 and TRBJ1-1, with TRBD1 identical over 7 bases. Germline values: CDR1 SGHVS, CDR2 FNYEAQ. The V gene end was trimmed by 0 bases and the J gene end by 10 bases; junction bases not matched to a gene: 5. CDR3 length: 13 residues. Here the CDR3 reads CASSLAGQAVAFF. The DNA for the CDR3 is TGTGCCAGCAGCTTAGCCGGACAGGCTGTAGCTTTCTTT.

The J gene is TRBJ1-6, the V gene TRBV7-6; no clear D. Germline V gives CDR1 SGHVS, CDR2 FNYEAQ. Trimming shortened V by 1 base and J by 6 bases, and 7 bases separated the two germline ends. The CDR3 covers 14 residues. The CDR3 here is CASSLGWGNSPLHF. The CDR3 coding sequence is TGTGCCAGCAGCTTAGGTTGGGGTAATTCACCCCTCCACTTT.

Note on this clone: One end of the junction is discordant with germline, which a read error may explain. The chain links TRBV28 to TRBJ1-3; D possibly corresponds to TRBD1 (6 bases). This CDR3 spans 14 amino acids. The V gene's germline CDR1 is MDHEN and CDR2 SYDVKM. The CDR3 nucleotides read TGTGCCAGCAGTTTTGCATCCGGGGTTCGACAGGCGGTTTTT. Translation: CASSFASGVRQAVF.

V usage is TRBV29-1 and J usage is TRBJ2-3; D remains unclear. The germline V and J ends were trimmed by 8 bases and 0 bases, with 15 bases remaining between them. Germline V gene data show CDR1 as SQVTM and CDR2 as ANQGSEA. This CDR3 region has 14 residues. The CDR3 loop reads CSPSSPGSTDTQYF. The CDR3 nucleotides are TGCAGCCCCTCCTCACCCGGCAGCACAGATACGCAGTATTTT.

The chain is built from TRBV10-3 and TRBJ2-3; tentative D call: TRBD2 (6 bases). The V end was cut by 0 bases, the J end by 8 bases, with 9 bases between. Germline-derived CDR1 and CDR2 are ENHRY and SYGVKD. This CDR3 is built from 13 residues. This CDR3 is CAISESLGGTQYF. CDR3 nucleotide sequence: TGTGCCATCAGTGAGTCTTTGGGGGGTACGCAGTATTTT.

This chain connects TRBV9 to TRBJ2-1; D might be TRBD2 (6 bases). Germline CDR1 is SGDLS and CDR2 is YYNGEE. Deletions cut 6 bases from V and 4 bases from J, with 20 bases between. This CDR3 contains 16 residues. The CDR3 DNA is TGTGCCAGCACCAAATTCATAAGCGGGTCTTACAATGAGCAGTTCTTC. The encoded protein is CASTKFISGSYNEQFF.

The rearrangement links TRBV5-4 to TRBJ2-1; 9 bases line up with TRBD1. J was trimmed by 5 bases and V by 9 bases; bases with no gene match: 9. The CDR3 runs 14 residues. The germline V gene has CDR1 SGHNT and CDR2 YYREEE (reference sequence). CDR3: CAKKGQGINNEQFF. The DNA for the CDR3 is TGTGCCAAAAAAGGACAGGGGATTAACAATGAGCAGTTCTTC.

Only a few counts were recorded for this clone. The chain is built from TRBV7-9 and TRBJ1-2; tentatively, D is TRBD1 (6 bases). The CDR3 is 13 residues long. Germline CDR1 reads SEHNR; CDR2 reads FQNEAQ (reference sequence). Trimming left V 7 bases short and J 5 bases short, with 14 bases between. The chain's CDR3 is CASTEGDSYGYTF. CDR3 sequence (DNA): TGTGCCAGCACCGAGGGGGACTCATATGGCTACACCTTC.

CDR3 protein: CSARRDRGQFF. The CDR3 coding sequence is TGCAGTGCTAGACGCGACAGGGGGCAGTTCTTC. The chain employs TRBV20-1 and TRBJ2-1, with 8 bases that match TRBD1. V shed 2 bases and J 12 bases; nucleotides not matched to a gene: 3. CDR3 size: 11 residues. CDR1 DFQATT and CDR2 SNEGSKA come from the germline V gene (reference sequence).